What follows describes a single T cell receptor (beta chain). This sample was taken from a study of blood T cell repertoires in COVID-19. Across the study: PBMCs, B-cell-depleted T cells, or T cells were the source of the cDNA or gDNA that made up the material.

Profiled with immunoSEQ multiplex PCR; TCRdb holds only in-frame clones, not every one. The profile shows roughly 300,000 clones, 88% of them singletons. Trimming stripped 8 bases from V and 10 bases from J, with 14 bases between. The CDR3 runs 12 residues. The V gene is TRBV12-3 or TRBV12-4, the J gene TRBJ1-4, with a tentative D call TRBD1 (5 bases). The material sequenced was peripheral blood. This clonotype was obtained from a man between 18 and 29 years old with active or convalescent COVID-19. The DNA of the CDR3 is TGTGCCAGCCGCGGACCCGGGGGAAAACTGTTTTTT. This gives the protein CASRGPGGKLFF.